This TCR beta chain stems from a study of T cell responses to AZD1222 COVID-19 vaccine. Method: immunoSEQ multiplex PCR; TCRdb's copy keeps in-frame clones and lacks some. The sample yields about 52,000 clones, 87% seen once. Germline V gene sequence: CDR1 LNHDA, CDR2 SQIVND (reference sequence). This CDR3 region has 16 residues. J was trimmed by 0 bases and V by 10 bases; bases with no gene match: 11. The TCR sequence derives from an adult who received the AZD1222 COVID-19 vaccine. Sequences were derived from peripheral blood, sampled 28 days after the second AZD1222 dose. The chain is built from TRBV19 and TRBJ2-2, with TRBD2 identical over 7 bases. CDR3 sequence reads: CATGRGGGANTGELFF. The CDR3 nucleotides read TGTGCCACGGGGAGGGGTGGAGGCGCGAACACCGGGGAGCTGTTTTTT.